What follows are 11 T cell receptor beta chains derived from one specimen sequenced in a study of identical twins. TCRdb itself ran the 5' RACE reads through MiXCR, one entry per CDR3 protein. This table holds fewer than 250,000 distinct CDR3 sequences, around 15% found once. These records were also assigned to another study, of T cells expressing NK-cell markers.

Sample: CD8+ T cells sorted from blood. The receptors originated from a woman under 30 in good health.

This clonotype was found a few times. The chain couples TRBV10-3 to TRBJ2-1, with D hard to call. The CDR3 runs 15 residues. The V gene's germline CDR1 is ENHRY and CDR2 SYGVKD. Trimming stripped 2 bases from V and 7 bases from J, with 15 bases between. The CDR3 DNA follows: TGTGCCATCAGTGAGGGTCGGAGCTCTACAAATGAGCAGTTCTTC. Translated, it gives CAISEGRSSTNEQFF.

The chain carries TRBV6-2 or TRBV6-3 and TRBJ1-5; possibly TRBD1 for D (5 bases). There are 11 residues in the CDR3. The V and J ends lost 6 bases and 6 bases respectively, with 6 bases between them. CDR1 is MNHEY, CDR2 SVGEGT, per germline. The CDR3 spells CASSQGQPQHF. CDR3 coding DNA: TGTGCCAGCAGCCAGGGTCAGCCCCAGCATTTT.

This chain connects TRBV6-2 or TRBV6-3 to TRBJ2-1; no definite D call. Trimming pared 9 bases from V and 3 bases from J, leaving 6 bases between. This CDR3 contains 11 residues. Germline V gene lookup returns CDR1 MNHEY and CDR2 SVGEGT. Here the CDR3 DNA reads TGTGCCAGTGAGGACTACAATGAGCAGTTCTTC. It encodes CASEDYNEQFF.

This clonotype has more than one count but fewer than ten. V gene TRBV18 combines with J gene TRBJ2-5; the D gene is possibly TRBD2 (6 bases). The CDR3 loop spans 14 amino acids. Germline V gives CDR1 KGHSH, CDR2 LQKENI. The ends were cut back, 3 bases at V and 2 bases at J, with 10 bases in the middle. The CDR3 coding sequence is TGTGCCAGCTCACCTGGGGACTGGCAAGAGACCCAGTACTTC. Its protein is CASSPGDWQETQYF.

The gene calls are TRBV6-1 and TRBJ2-3; D is ambiguous. CDR1 is MNHNS and CDR2 is SASEGT in the germline V gene. The CDR3 runs to 11 residues. V shed 11 bases and J shed 0 bases, with 6 bases lying between them. The CDR3 region is CAHSSTDTQYF. DNA for the CDR3: TGTGCCCACTCTAGCACAGATACGCAGTATTTT.

This chain joins TRBV12-3 or TRBV12-4 and TRBJ2-1, with 13 bases identical to TRBD2. V trimming: 6 bases; J trimming: 9 bases; junction bases outside the gene matches: 8. This CDR3 is built from 15 residues. The chain's CDR3 is CASSLTSGGAVEQFF. The CDR3 DNA follows: TGTGCCAGCAGCCTAACTAGCGGGGGGGCCGTTGAGCAGTTCTTC.

The V call is TRBV7-6, the J call TRBJ2-1; D uncertain. Germline values: CDR1 SGHVS, CDR2 FNYEAQ. The CDR3 contains 13 residues. Trimming shortened V by 3 bases and J by 9 bases, and 12 bases separated the two germline ends. The CDR3 loop reads CASSFSAWGEQFF. The CDR3 nucleotides read TGTGCCAGCAGCTTTTCAGCGTGGGGTGAGCAGTTCTTC.

This clonotype was recorded a few times. The chain has TRBV2 and TRBJ1-1; TRBD1 matches 9 bases. The CDR3 has 14 amino acids. V shed 6 bases and J 5 bases; nucleotides not matched to a gene: 7. Per germline, CDR1 SNHLY and CDR2 FYNNEI. CDR3 region: CASRVQGAGTEAFF. CDR3 bases: TGTGCCAGCAGAGTACAGGGGGCTGGGACTGAAGCTTTCTTT. The full variable domain, rest sourced from reference TRBV2 and TRBJ1-1, is EPEVTQTPSHQVTQMGQEVILRCVPISNHLYFYWYRQILGQKVEFLVSFYNNEISEKSEIFDDQFSVERPDGSNFTLKIRSTKLEDSAMYFCASRVQGAGTEAFFGQGTRLTVV.

The CDR3 region is CAISDPGQGNTEAFF. The CDR3 region has the DNA TGTGCCATCAGTGACCCGGGACAGGGGAACACTGAAGCTTTCTTT. V is TRBV10-3 and J is TRBJ1-1; 9 positions agree with TRBD1. J lost 1 base, V lost 3 bases, and 3 bases had no gene match. The CDR3 is 15 residues long. Germline V gene data show CDR1 as ENHRY and CDR2 as SYGVKD.

This clonotype has ten or more counts. The chain carries TRBV4-3 and TRBJ2-7; no firm D call. V lost 1 base to trimming and J lost 1 base, with 5 bases between them. Germline CDR1 LGHNA, CDR2 YSLEER. The CDR3 covers 13 residues. As DNA, the CDR3 is TGCGCCAGCAGCCAAGCAGAGTCCTACGAGCAGTACTTC. Its protein is CASSQAESYEQYF.

This clonotype appeared a few times. The J gene is TRBJ2-7, the V gene TRBV6-4; perhaps TRBD2 as D (7 bases). The V gene's germline CDR1 is MRHNA and CDR2 SNTAGT. V shed 6 bases and J shed 3 bases, with 15 bases lying between them. The CDR3 covers 14 residues. The CDR3 reads CASRGGQELYEQYF. DNA for the CDR3: TGTGCCAGCAGGGGGGGGCAGGAGCTCTACGAGCAGTACTTC.